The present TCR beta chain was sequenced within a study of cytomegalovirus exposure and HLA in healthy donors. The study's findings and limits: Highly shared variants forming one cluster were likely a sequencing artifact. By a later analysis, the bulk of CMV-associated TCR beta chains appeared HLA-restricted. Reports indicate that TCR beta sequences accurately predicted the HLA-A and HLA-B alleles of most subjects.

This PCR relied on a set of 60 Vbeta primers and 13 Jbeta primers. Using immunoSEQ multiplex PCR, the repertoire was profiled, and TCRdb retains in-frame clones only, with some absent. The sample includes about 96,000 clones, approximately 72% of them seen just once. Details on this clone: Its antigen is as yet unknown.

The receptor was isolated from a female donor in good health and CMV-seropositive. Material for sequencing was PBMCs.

CDR3 amino acids: CASSLPRDSFTDTQYF. The CDR3 nucleotides read TGTGCCAGCAGCTTGCCTCGGGACTCTTTCACAGATACGCAGTATTTT. The rearrangement joins TRBV7-6 to TRBJ2-3; the D gene is possibly TRBD2 (6 bases). Trimming took 3 bases from V and 2 from J, leaving 15 bases between them. CDR1 and CDR2 (germline): SGHVS, FNYEAQ. This CDR3 spans 16 amino acids.